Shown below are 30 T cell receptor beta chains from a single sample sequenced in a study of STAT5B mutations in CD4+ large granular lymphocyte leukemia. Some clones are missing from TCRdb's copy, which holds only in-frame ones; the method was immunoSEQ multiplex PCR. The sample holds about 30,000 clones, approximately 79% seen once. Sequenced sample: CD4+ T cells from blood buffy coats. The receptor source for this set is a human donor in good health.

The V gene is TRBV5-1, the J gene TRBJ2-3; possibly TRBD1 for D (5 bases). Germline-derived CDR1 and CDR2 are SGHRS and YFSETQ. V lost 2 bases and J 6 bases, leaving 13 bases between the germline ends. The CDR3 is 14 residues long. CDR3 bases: TGCGCCAGCAGCTTTCGGACAAACATCGATACGCAGTATTTT. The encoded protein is CASSFRTNIDTQYF.

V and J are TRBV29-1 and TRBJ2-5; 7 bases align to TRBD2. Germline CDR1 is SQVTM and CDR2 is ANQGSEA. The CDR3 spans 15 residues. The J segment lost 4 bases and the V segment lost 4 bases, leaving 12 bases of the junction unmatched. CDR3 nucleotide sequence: TGCAGCGTTGGGGCGACTAGCATGAGGCCAGAGACCCAGTACTTC. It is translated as CSVGATSMRPETQYF.

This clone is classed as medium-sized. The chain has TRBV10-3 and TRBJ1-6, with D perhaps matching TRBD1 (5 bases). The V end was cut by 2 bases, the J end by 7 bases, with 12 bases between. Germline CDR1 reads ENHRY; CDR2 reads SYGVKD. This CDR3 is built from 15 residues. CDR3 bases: TGTGCCATCAGTGAGGGGGGGTCTCGGAATTCACCCCTCCACTTT. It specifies CAISEGGSRNSPLHF.

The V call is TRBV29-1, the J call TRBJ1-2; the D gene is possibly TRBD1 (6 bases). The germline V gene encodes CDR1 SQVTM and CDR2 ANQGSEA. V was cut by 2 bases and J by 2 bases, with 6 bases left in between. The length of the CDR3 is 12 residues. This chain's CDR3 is CSVETGNYGYTF. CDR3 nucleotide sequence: TGCAGCGTTGAAACAGGGAACTATGGCTACACCTTC.

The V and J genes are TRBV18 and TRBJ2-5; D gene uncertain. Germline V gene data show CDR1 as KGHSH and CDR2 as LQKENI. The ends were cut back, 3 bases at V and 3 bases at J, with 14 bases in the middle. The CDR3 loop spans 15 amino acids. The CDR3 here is CASSPLGQTEETQYF. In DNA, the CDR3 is TGTGCCAGCTCACCTCTAGGCCAGACTGAAGAGACCCAGTACTTC.

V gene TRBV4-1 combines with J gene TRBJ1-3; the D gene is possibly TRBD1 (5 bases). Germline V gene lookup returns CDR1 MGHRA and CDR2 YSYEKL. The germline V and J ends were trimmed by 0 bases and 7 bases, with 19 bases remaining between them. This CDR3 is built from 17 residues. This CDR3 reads CASSQDRDSFTGNTIYF. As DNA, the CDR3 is TGCGCCAGCAGCCAAGATCGAGACAGCTTCACCGGGAACACCATATATTTT.

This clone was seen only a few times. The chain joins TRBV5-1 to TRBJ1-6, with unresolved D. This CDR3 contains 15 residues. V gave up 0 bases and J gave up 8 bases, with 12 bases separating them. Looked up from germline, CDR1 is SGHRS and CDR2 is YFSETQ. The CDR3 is CASSLAVTVDSPLHF. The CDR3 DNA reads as TGCGCCAGCAGCTTGGCCGTAACAGTAGATTCACCCCTCCACTTT.

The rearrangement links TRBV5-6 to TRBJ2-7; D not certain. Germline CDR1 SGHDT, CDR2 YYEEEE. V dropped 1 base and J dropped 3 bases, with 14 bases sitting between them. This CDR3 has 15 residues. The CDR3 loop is CASSLPRVSGYEQYF. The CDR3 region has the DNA TGTGCCAGCAGCTTGCCTCGGGTCTCCGGCTACGAGCAGTACTTC.

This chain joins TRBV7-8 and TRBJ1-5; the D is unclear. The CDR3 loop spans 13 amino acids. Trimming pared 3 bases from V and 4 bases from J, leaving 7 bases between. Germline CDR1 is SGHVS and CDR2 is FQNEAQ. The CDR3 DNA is TGTGCCAGCAGCTTGGGGTGGAATCAGCCCCAGCATTTT. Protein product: CASSLGWNQPQHF.

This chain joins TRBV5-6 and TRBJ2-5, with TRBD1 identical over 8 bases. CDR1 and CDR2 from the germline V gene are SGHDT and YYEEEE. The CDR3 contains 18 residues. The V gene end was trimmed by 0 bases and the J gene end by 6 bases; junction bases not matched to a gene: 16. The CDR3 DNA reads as TGTGCCAGCAGCTTGGGGGCAGGGGGCGGTTCCGTCCAGAAGACCCAGTACTTC. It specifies CASSLGAGGGSVQKTQYF.

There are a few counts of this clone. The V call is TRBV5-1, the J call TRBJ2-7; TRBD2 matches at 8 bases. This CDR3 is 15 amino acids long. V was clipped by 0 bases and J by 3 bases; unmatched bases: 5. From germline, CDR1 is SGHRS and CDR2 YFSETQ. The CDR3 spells CASSLVAGGNYEQYF. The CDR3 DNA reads TGCGCCAGCAGCTTGGTGGCGGGAGGAAACTACGAGCAGTACTTC.

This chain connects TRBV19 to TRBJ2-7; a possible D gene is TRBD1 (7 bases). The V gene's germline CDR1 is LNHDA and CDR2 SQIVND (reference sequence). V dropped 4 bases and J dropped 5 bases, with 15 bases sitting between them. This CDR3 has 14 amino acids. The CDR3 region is CASSRTGEVDEQYF. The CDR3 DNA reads TGTGCCAGTAGTAGAACAGGGGAGGTGGACGAGCAGTACTTC.

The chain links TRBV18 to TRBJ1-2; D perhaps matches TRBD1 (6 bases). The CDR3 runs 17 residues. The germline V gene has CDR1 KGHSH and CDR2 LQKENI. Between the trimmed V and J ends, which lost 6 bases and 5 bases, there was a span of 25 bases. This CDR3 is CASSPIVGHSLTYGYTF. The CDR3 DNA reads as TGTGCCAGCTCCCCAATTGTGGGACATTCCCTAACGTATGGCTACACCTTC. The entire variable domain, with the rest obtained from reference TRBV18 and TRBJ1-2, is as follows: NAGVMQNPRHLVRRRGQEARLRCSPMKGHSHVYWYRQLPEEGLKFMVYLQKENIIDESGMPKERFSAEFPKEGPSILRIQQVVRGDSAAYFCASSPIVGHSLTYGYTFGSGTRLTVV.

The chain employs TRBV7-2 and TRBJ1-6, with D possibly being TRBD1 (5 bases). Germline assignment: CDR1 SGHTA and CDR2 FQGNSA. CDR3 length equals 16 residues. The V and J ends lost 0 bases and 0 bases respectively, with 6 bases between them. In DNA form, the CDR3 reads TGTGCCAGCAGCTTAGCGGGGGGCTCCTATAATTCACCCCTCCACTTT. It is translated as CASSLAGGSYNSPLHF. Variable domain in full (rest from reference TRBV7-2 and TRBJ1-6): GAGVSQSPSNKVTEKGKDVELRCDPISGHTALYWYRQSLGQGLEFLIYFQGNSAPDKSGLPSDRFSAERTGGSVSTLTIQRTQQEDSAVYLCASSLAGGSYNSPLHFGNGTRLTVT.

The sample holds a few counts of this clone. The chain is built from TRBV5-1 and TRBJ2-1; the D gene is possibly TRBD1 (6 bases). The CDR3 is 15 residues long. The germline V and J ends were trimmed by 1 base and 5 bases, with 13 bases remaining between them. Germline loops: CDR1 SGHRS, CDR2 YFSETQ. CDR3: CASSLTPRDNNEQFF. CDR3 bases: TGCGCCAGCAGCTTGACCCCCCGGGACAACAATGAGCAGTTCTTC.

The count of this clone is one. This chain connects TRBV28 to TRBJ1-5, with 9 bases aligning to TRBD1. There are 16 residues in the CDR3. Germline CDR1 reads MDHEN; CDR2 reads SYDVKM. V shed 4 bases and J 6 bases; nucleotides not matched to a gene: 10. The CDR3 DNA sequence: TGTGCCAGCAGTTCTCCGGGGGGGACAGGGATTCAGCCCCAGCATTTT. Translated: CASSSPGGTGIQPQHF.

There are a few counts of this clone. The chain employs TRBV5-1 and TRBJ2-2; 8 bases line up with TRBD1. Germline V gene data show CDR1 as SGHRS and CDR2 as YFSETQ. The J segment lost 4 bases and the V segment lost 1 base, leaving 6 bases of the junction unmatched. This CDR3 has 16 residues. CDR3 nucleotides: TGCGCCAGCAGCTTGTTGCAGGGGGCCGGCACCGGGGAGCTGTTTTTT. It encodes CASSLLQGAGTGELFF.

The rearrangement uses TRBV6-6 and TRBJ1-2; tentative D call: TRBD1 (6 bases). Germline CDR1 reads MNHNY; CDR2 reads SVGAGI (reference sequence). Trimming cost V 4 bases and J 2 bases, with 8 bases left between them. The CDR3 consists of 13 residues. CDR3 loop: CASSSTGNYGYTF. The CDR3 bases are TGTGCCAGCAGTTCCACAGGGAACTATGGCTACACCTTC.

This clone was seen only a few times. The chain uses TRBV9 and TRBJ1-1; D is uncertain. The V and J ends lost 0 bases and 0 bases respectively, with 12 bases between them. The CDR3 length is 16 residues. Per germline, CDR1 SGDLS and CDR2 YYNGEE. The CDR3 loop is CASSVEDGPMNTEAFF. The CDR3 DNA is TGTGCCAGCAGCGTAGAAGATGGACCGATGAACACTGAAGCTTTCTTT.

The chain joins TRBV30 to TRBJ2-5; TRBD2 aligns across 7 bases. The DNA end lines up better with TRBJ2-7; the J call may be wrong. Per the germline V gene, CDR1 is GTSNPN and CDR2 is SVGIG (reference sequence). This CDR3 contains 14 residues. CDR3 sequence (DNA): TGTGCCTGGGGACGGGGGACTAAGTCTTACGAGCAGTACTTC. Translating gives CAWGRGTKSYEQYF.

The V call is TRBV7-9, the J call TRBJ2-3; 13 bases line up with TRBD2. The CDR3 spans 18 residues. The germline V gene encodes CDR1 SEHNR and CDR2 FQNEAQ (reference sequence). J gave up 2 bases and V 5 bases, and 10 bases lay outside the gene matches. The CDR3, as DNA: TGTGCCAGCAGCATACTAGCGGGGGGGCCTCAGTCCACAGATACGCAGTATTTT. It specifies CASSILAGGPQSTDTQYF.

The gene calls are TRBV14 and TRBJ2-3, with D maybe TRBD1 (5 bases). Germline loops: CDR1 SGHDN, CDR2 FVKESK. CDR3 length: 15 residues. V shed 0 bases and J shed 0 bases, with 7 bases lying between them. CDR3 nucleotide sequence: TGTGCCAGCAGCCAAGAGGCAGGGAGCACAGATACGCAGTATTTT. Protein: CASSQEAGSTDTQYF. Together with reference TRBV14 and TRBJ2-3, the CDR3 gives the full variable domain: EAGVTQFPSHSVIEKGQTVTLRCDPISGHDNLYWYRRVMGKEIKFLLHFVKESKQDESGMPNNRFLAERTGGTYSTLKVQPAELEDSGVYFCASSQEAGSTDTQYFGPGTRLTVL.

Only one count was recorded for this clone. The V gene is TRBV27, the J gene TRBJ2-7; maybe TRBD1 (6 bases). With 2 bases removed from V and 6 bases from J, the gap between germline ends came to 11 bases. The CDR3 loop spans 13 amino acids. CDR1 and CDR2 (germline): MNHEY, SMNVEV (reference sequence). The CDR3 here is CASSLGQFGEQYF. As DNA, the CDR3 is TGTGCCAGCAGTTTAGGACAGTTTGGCGAGCAGTACTTC.

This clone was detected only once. Here the CDR3 reads CASSSSSMNTEAFF. The CDR3 coding sequence is TGTGCCAGCAGCTCCAGTTCCATGAACACTGAAGCTTTCTTT. V usage is TRBV5-4 and J usage is TRBJ1-1; D is uncertain. Between the trimmed V and J ends, which lost 3 bases and 0 bases, there was a span of 9 bases. CDR3 size: 14 residues. CDR1 and CDR2 (germline): SGHNT, YYREEE (reference sequence).

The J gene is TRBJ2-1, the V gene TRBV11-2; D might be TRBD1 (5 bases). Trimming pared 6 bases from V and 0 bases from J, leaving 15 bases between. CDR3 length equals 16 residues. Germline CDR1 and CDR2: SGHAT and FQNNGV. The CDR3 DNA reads TGTGCCAGCAGTCCAAACAGGCTTAGCTCCTACAATGAGCAGTTCTTC. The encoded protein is CASSPNRLSSYNEQFF.

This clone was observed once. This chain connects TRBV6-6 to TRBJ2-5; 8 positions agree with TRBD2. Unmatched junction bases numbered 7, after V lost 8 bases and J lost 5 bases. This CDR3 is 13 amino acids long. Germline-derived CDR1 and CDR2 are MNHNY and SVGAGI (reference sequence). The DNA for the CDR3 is TGTGCCAGCCGGGGCAGCGGGAGTGAGACCCAGTACTTC. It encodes CASRGSGSETQYF.

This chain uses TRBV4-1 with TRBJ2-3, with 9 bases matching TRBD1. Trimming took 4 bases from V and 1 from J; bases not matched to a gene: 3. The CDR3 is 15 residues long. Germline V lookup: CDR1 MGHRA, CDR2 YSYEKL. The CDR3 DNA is TGCGCCAGCAGCCGAGGGGACAGGGGCACAGATACGCAGTATTTT. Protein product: CASSRGDRGTDTQYF.

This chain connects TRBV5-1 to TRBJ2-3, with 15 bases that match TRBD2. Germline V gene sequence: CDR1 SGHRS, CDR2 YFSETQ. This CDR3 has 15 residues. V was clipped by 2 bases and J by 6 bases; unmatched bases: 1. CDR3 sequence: CASSFGTSGRDTQYF. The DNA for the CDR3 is TGCGCCAGCAGCTTCGGGACTAGCGGGAGGGATACGCAGTATTTT.

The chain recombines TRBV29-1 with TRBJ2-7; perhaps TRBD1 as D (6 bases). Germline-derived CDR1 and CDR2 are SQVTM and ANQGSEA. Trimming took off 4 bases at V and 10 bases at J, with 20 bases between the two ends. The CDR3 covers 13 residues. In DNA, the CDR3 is TGCAGCGTTGTAAGGACAGCTACGTTGTCTCAGTACTTC. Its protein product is CSVVRTATLSQYF.

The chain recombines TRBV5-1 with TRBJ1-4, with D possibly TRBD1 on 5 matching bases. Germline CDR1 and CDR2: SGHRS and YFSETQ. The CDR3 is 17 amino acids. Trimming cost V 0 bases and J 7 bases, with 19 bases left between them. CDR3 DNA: TGCGCCAGCAGCTTGGCGCCACGGGACCCACACATTGAAAAACTGTTTTTT. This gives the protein CASSLAPRDPHIEKLFF.